Below, 3 T cell receptor beta chains from the same sample are listed, as sequenced in a study of blood T cell repertoires in COVID-19. Sequencing was performed with immunoSEQ multiplex PCR; in TCRdb, only in-frame clones are kept and a portion is missing. The sample lists about 250,000 clones; 88% were seen once. The sequencing input was PBMCs or T cells enriched from blood (not recorded which). Receptors were obtained from a woman between 45 and 60 years old who had recovered from COVID-19.

The rearrangement uses TRBV6-5 and TRBJ1-1; D is possibly TRBD1 (6 bases). The V gene lost 2 bases and the J gene lost 4 bases, with 17 bases spanning the gap. Germline loops: CDR1 MNHEY, CDR2 SVGAGI. The CDR3 extends over 16 amino acids. CDR3 bases: TGTGCCAGCAGTTACACGCGGGGGCGCCCGGGCACTGAAGCTTTCTTT. As protein: CASSYTRGRPGTEAFF.

The chain links TRBV11-2 to TRBJ2-3, with 8 bases matching TRBD1. V shed 3 bases and J 2 bases; nucleotides not matched to a gene: 4. The length of the CDR3 is 15 residues. Germline V CDR1 and CDR2: SGHAT, FQNNGV. CDR3 bases: TGTGCCAGCAGCTTTCCAGGGGGCATCACAGATACGCAGTATTTT. Translating it yields CASSFPGGITDTQYF.

The rearrangement links TRBV27 to TRBJ2-5; D remains unclear. V dropped 2 bases and J dropped 5 bases, with 9 bases sitting between them. The CDR3 runs to 13 residues. CDR1 MNHEY and CDR2 SMNVEV come from the germline V gene (reference sequence). The DNA for the CDR3 is TGTGCCAGCAGTTTAGAGGTTTCGGAGACCCAGTACTTC. Protein sequence: CASSLEVSETQYF.